The next 19 T cell receptor beta chains were all read from a single sample in a study of T cells in Graves' hyperthyroidism and ophthalmopathy. Amplification of TCR beta CDR3 regions used RNA as the template. In the first-round RT-PCR of the TCR CDR3, the HTBI primer set was used. TCRdb called the multiplex PCR reads again in MiXCR, with one record for every CDR3 protein. The profile covers about 95,000 distinct CDR3 sequences, with about 37% appearing a single time and about a tenth taken by the ten largest. Source material: peripheral blood or thyroid tissue (not recorded which). The receptor source for this set is a woman aged 25 to 39 with Graves' hyperthyroidism.

Note on this clonotype: The conserved final phenylalanine or tryptophan is absent from the CDR3, which likely points to a read error. This chain uses TRBV10-3 with TRBJ1-6, with D hard to call. V was shortened by 3 bases and J by 15 bases, with 12 bases between the two germline ends. The CDR3 spans 12 residues. Germline CDR1 ENHRY, CDR2 SYGVKD. CDR3 coding DNA: TGTGCCATCAGTGATCCGAGGCCTCTCCTCCACCTT. Encoded protein: CAISDPRPLLHL.

Ten or more counts support this clonotype. CDR3 loop: CASSSPRTYDTQYF. CDR3 DNA sequence: TGTGCCAGCAGTTCCCCCCGGACTTACGATACGCAGTATTTT. This sequence joins TRBV2 and TRBJ2-3, with D possibly matching TRBD2 (5 bases). CDR1 and CDR2 (germline): SNHLY, FYNNEI. This CDR3 is built from 14 residues. Trimming removed 5 bases at V and 6 bases at J, with 15 bases between.

The chain's CDR3 is CASSAGTGRYTIYF. DNA for the CDR3: TGTGCCAGCAGCGCCGGGACAGGGAGGTACACCATATATTTT. This sequence joins TRBV7-2 and TRBJ1-3, with TRBD1 identical over 9 bases. The length of the CDR3 is 14 residues. Looked up from germline, CDR1 is SGHTA and CDR2 is FQGNSA. After removal of 5 bases from V and 8 bases from J, the junction contained 7 bases not matched to a gene. The full variable domain, in which reference TRBV7-2 and TRBJ1-3 provide the parts outside the CDR3, is GAGVSQSPSNKVTEKGKDVELRCDPISGHTALYWYRQSLGQGLEFLIYFQGNSAPDKSGLPSDRFSAERTGGSVSTLTIQRTQQEDSAVYLCASSAGTGRYTIYFGEGSWLTVV.

The chain links TRBV20-1 to TRBJ1-2; tentative D call: TRBD1 (5 bases). Germline CDR1 DFQATT, CDR2 SNEGSKA (reference sequence). The V end lost 5 bases, the J end lost 4 bases, and 17 bases lay between the germline ends. The CDR3 has 14 residues. In nucleotides, the CDR3 is TGCAGTGCTGGGGATCGTGGGACGGCCTATGGCTACACCTTC. Residues: CSAGDRGTAYGYTF.

For the CDR3, the DNA is TGTGCCAGCAGCCACGAAAGAGACACCATATATTTT. Its protein product is CASSHERDTIYF. The chain joins TRBV9 to TRBJ1-3; D gene uncertain. The germline gives CDR1 SGDLS, CDR2 YYNGEE. The CDR3 runs 12 residues. V lost 4 bases and J 8 bases, leaving 10 bases between the germline ends. Variable domain in full (rest from reference TRBV9 and TRBJ1-3): DSGVTQTPKHLITATGQRVTLRCSPRSGDLSVYWYQQSLDQGLQFLIQYYNGEERAKGNILERFSAQQFPDLHSELNLSSLELGDSALYFCASSHERDTIYFGEGSWLTVV.

This clonotype showed up many times. The CDR3 sequence is CASSSQGPSVAEAFF. For the CDR3, the DNA is TGTGCCAGCAGCTCACAGGGCCCCTCTGTTGCTGAAGCTTTCTTT. The V call is TRBV6-6, the J call TRBJ1-1; tentatively, D is TRBD1 (6 bases). Germline-derived CDR1 and CDR2 are MNHNY and SVGAGI (reference sequence). The CDR3 sequence is 15 residues long. V was pared by 6 bases and J by 6 bases, with 20 bases between.

About this clonotype: Mismatch with germline at one junction end may stem from a read error. CDR3 nucleotide sequence: TGCGGCAGCAGTGATGGAGGCGCTTCCTCACCCCTCCACTTT. Encoded protein: CGSSDGGASSPLHF. V and J are TRBV10-1 and TRBJ1-6; no clear D gene. This CDR3 has 14 residues. Germline V gives CDR1 WNHNN, CDR2 SYGVQD (reference sequence).

This clonotype has ten or more counts. J is TRBJ2-5 and V is TRBV5-8, with D maybe TRBD2 (6 bases). This CDR3 has 15 amino acids. V lost 4 bases, J lost 3 bases, and 16 bases lay in between. The germline V gene has CDR1 SGHTS and CDR2 YDEGEE. This CDR3 reads CASSARERAEETQYF. In nucleotides, the CDR3 is TGTGCCAGCAGCGCGAGAGAGCGGGCCGAAGAGACCCAGTACTTC.

The CDR3 bases are TGTGCCAGCAGCCAACAGCTCTCCTACGAGCAGTACTTC. Its translation: CASSQQLSYEQYF. The rearrangement links TRBV7-2 to TRBJ2-7; no definite D call. V was cut by 5 bases and J by 0 bases, with 8 bases left in between. The CDR3 is made up of 13 amino acids. Germline lookup yields CDR1 SGHTA and CDR2 FQGNSA.

A few counts support this clonotype. Being one base from a much bigger clone, this may be a read error. The rearrangement links TRBV6-5 to TRBJ2-2; D is perhaps TRBD2 (5 bases). In germline, CDR1 is MNHEY, CDR2 SVGAGI. The CDR3 loop spans 13 amino acids. The CDR3 sequence: CASRQIDTGELFF. The CDR3 DNA is TGTGCCAGCAGGCAGATAGACACCGGGGAGCTATTTTTT.

This clonotype was counted many times. The chain joins TRBV5-1 to TRBJ2-3, with TRBD2 matching 8 bases. Trimming at V came to 0 bases and at J to 10 bases, leaving 10 bases not matched to a gene. From germline, CDR1 is SGHRS and CDR2 YFSETQ. CDR3 length equals 15 residues. This chain's CDR3 is CASSLGWTSPPPQYF. Written as DNA, the CDR3 is TGCGCCAGCAGCTTGGGATGGACTAGCCCTCCCCCGCAGTATTTT.

V gene TRBV2 combines with J gene TRBJ2-7; 11 bases are a match to TRBD2. The end of the DNA is better explained by TRBJ2-5, so the J call may be wrong. This CDR3 has 15 residues. Germline V lookup: CDR1 SNHLY, CDR2 FYNNEI. The CDR3 sequence is CASREGLAVGETQYF. CDR3 nucleotide sequence: TGTGCCAGCAGGGAGGGACTAGCGGTCGGCGAGACCCAGTACTTC.

This clonotype was counted ten times or more. The gene calls are TRBV9 and TRBJ2-7; 9 bases are a match to TRBD1. The CDR3 extends over 15 amino acids. The V gene end was trimmed by 0 bases and the J gene end by 3 bases; junction bases not matched to a gene: 4. Germline V gives CDR1 SGDLS, CDR2 YYNGEE. The CDR3 sequence is CASSVDGTGSYEQYF. For the CDR3, the DNA is TGTGCCAGCAGCGTAGACGGGACAGGGAGCTACGAGCAGTACTTC.

The CDR3 loop reads CAISESLGKKGAEAFF. In nucleotides, the CDR3 is TGTGCCATCAGTGAGTCTCTCGGCAAAAAGGGCGCTGAAGCTTTCTTT. The V call is TRBV10-3, the J call TRBJ1-1, with no clear D. Trimming shortened V by 0 bases and J by 6 bases, and 17 bases separated the two germline ends. Per the germline V gene, CDR1 is ENHRY and CDR2 is SYGVKD. This CDR3 comprises 16 residues.

This chain links TRBV20-1 with TRBJ1-5; a possible D gene is TRBD1 (5 bases). This CDR3 region has 14 residues. Germline CDR1 is DFQATT and CDR2 is SNEGSKA (reference sequence). CDR3: CSGTTIGRNQPQHF. The CDR3 nucleotides are TGCAGCGGGACGACAATCGGTCGGAATCAGCCCCAGCATTTT.

The chain combines TRBV9 with TRBJ2-2, with a weak D call TRBD1 (7 bases). Germline CDR1 SGDLS, CDR2 YYNGEE. The CDR3 is made up of 13 amino acids. V was pared by 3 bases and J by 6 bases, with 9 bases between. CDR3 protein: CASSAGGPGELFF. CDR3 nucleotide sequence: TGTGCCAGCAGCGCAGGGGGGCCCGGGGAGCTGTTTTTT.

The J gene is TRBJ2-5, the V gene TRBV2; D may be TRBD1 or TRBD2 (7 bases each). This CDR3 contains 15 residues. Trimming removed 6 bases at V and 1 base at J, with 15 bases between. Looked up from germline, CDR1 is SNHLY and CDR2 is FYNNEI. CDR3: CASSFRGGLQETQYF. The CDR3, as DNA: TGTGCCAGCAGCTTCAGGGGGGGCCTCCAAGAGACCCAGTACTTC.

This clonotype was recorded at least ten times. CDR3 sequence: CASRMLPGPPYEQYF. The CDR3 DNA reads as TGTGCCAGTAGGATGCTCCCGGGGCCTCCCTACGAGCAGTACTTC. The chain recombines TRBV19 with TRBJ2-7, with D possibly being TRBD1 or TRBD2 (5 bases each). CDR1 and CDR2 from the germline V gene are LNHDA and SQIVND (reference sequence). The CDR3 loop spans 15 amino acids. Deletions cut 6 bases from V and 2 bases from J, with 17 bases between.

This clonotype was picked up many times. The chain has TRBV20-1 and TRBJ2-7; 8 positions match TRBD2. CDR1 DFQATT and CDR2 SNEGSKA come from the germline V gene (reference sequence). This CDR3 is built from 14 residues. The V gene end was trimmed by 2 bases and the J gene end by 6 bases; junction bases not matched to a gene: 9. This CDR3 is CSARLAGTLAEQYF. For the CDR3, the DNA is TGCAGTGCTAGACTAGCGGGCACCCTAGCCGAGCAGTACTTC.